One and the same sample provided the 14 T cell receptor beta chains below, sequenced in a study of PD-1 blockade in classical Hodgkin lymphoma. Time point of the sample: cycle 4 day 1 (C4D1), after less than 7 weeks of nivolumab. All patients experienced relapse after autologous stem cell transplantation, and brentuximab vedotin exposure was variable. Some clones are missing from TCRdb's copy, which holds only in-frame ones; the method was immunoSEQ multiplex PCR. This sample yields roughly 51,000 clones, of which approximately 76% are seen a single time; roughly 12% belongs to the top ten. Sequenced here: peripheral blood mononuclear cells (PBMCs), sampled before the fourth cycle of nivolumab. These receptors all stem from a human donor with classical Hodgkin lymphoma.

By frequency in the sample, this clone is medium-sized. The chain uses TRBV15 and TRBJ2-7; D is possibly TRBD2 (7 bases). The V end was cut by 1 base, the J end by 1 base, with 14 bases between. Germline CDR1 LNHNV, CDR2 YYDKDF (reference sequence). The CDR3 loop spans 16 amino acids. The DNA for the CDR3 is TGTGCCACCAGCAGAGTAGGGGGGGGAGGGTCCTACGAGCAGTACTTC. It translates to CATSRVGGGGSYEQYF. Based on the CDR3 plus reference TRBV15 and TRBJ2-7, the full variable domain is DAMVIQNPRYQVTQFGKPVTLSCSQTLNHNVMYWYQQKSSQAPKLLFHYYDKDFNNEADTPDNFQSRRPNTSFCFLDIRSPGLGDTAMYLCATSRVGGGGSYEQYFGPGTRLTVT.

The rearrangement joins TRBV5-5 to TRBJ1-1; unclear D gene. The CDR3 has 16 amino acids. V lost 3 bases, J lost 3 bases, and 18 bases lay in between. Germline CDR1 reads SGHKS; CDR2 reads YYEKEE (reference sequence). The CDR3 DNA reads TGTGCCAGCAGCTATACCCCAGCAGACTTGTACACTGAAGCTTTCTTT. This gives the protein CASSYTPADLYTEAFF.

V usage is TRBV4-3 and J usage is TRBJ1-5, with a possible D match to TRBD1 (5 bases). V lost 0 bases, J lost 7 bases, and 10 bases lay in between. CDR1 is LGHNA, CDR2 YSLEER, per germline. The CDR3 contains 14 residues. Here the CDR3 DNA reads TGCGCCAGCAGCCAAGAAGGGACCGGCCAGCCCCAGCATTTT. Protein sequence: CASSQEGTGQPQHF.

This clone has a handful of counts. The chain has TRBV6-6 and TRBJ1-2, with D perhaps matching TRBD1 (5 bases). Germline V gives CDR1 MNHNY, CDR2 SVGAGI (reference sequence). V was shortened by 2 bases and J by 8 bases, with 9 bases between the two germline ends. This CDR3 spans 12 amino acids. This CDR3 reads CASSYRGRGYTF. CDR3 coding DNA: TGTGCCAGCAGTTACAGGGGACGCGGCTACACCTTC.

This clone has more than one count but fewer than ten. V and J are TRBV28 and TRBJ1-3, with 8 bases fitting TRBD1. CDR1 and CDR2 from the germline V gene are MDHEN and SYDVKM. There are 16 residues in the CDR3. J was trimmed by 0 bases and V by 3 bases; bases with no gene match: 4. As DNA, the CDR3 is TGTGCCAGCAGTTTCGCAGGGGGCAGCTCTGGAAACACCATATATTTT. Translated, it gives CASSFAGGSSGNTIYF.

The J gene is TRBJ2-1, the V gene TRBV27, with D tentatively TRBD1 (6 bases). CDR1 and CDR2 from the germline V gene are MNHEY and SMNVEV (reference sequence). The CDR3 consists of 13 residues. V lost 5 bases to trimming and J lost 4 bases, with 9 bases between them. The CDR3 region has the DNA TGTGCCAGCAGTCTTACAGGGTACAATGAGCAGTTCTTC. It translates to CASSLTGYNEQFF.

The chain joins TRBV7-8 to TRBJ2-5; TRBD2 matches at 15 bases. The CDR3 contains 15 residues. Trimming cost V 4 bases and J 7 bases; bases outside gene matches: 4. Germline CDR1 reads SGHVS; CDR2 reads FQNEAQ. The CDR3 nucleotides are TGTGCCAGCAGCTGGACTAGCGGGAGGGCGGGGACCCAGTACTTC. Protein: CASSWTSGRAGTQYF.

V gene TRBV11-3 combines with J gene TRBJ1-1; D not resolved. Germline values: CDR1 SGHNT, CDR2 YENEEA. This CDR3 comprises 15 residues. The V end was cut by 1 base, the J end by 5 bases, with 14 bases between. The CDR3 spells CASSLASAEDTEAFF. DNA of the CDR3: TGTGCCAGCAGCTTAGCATCCGCGGAGGATACTGAAGCTTTCTTT.

V and J are TRBV15 and TRBJ2-5; D is possibly TRBD1 or TRBD2 (5 bases each). Near its end, the DNA agrees better with TRBJ2-7, so the J call may be wrong. Germline assignment: CDR1 LNHNV and CDR2 YYDKDF (reference sequence). CDR3 length: 16 residues. The CDR3 DNA reads as TGTGCCACCAGCAGAGATCGACTCTCGGGGCCCTACGAGCAGTACTTC. Its protein is CATSRDRLSGPYEQYF.

The chain is built from TRBV5-1 and TRBJ2-7; tentatively, D is TRBD1 (6 bases). Germline CDR1 SGHRS, CDR2 YFSETQ. Trimming removed 7 bases at V and 1 base at J, with 9 bases between. The CDR3 is 12 residues long. The CDR3 coding sequence is TGCGCCAGCGGGGACACTTCCTACGAGCAGTACTTC. Its translation is CASGDTSYEQYF.

CDR3 in DNA: TGTGCCACCAGCAGAGGATTGGGGGGCTACGAGCAGTACTTC. This translates into CATSRGLGGYEQYF. This chain uses TRBV15 with TRBJ2-7; D might be TRBD2 (6 bases). The germline CDR1 and CDR2 sequences are LNHNV and YYDKDF (reference sequence). V lost 1 base, J lost 3 bases, and 10 bases lay in between. This CDR3 comprises 14 residues. Variable domain in full (rest from reference TRBV15 and TRBJ2-7): DAMVIQNPRYQVTQFGKPVTLSCSQTLNHNVMYWYQQKSSQAPKLLFHYYDKDFNNEADTPDNFQSRRPNTSFCFLDIRSPGLGDTAMYLCATSRGLGGYEQYFGPGTRLTVT.

The rearrangement links TRBV30 to TRBJ2-7; D is possibly TRBD1 (5 bases). CDR3 size: 14 residues. Trimming removed 0 bases from V and 2 bases from J, with 11 bases in between. Germline V gives CDR1 GTSNPN, CDR2 SVGIG (reference sequence). CDR3 sequence (DNA): TGTGCCTGGAGTGTTGCAGGGATGACCTACGAGCAGTACTTC. Protein sequence: CAWSVAGMTYEQYF.

The rearrangement joins TRBV6-6 to TRBJ1-5; D unclear. The CDR3 covers 14 residues. Germline V gene sequence: CDR1 MNHNY, CDR2 SVGAGI (reference sequence). With 3 bases removed from V and 4 bases from J, the gap between germline ends came to 10 bases. The DNA for the CDR3 is TGTGCCAGCAGTTATCAGGCGGATAATCAGCCCCAGCATTTT. Encoded protein: CASSYQADNQPQHF.

This chain joins TRBV5-5 and TRBJ2-7; TRBD2 might be the D (5 bases). Looked up from germline, CDR1 is SGHKS and CDR2 is YYEKEE (reference sequence). V was shortened by 6 bases and J by 6 bases, with 13 bases between the two germline ends. The CDR3 runs 12 residues. The CDR3 bases are TGTGCCAGCACCCCCAATCGGGGCGAGCAGTACTTC. This codes for CASTPNRGEQYF.